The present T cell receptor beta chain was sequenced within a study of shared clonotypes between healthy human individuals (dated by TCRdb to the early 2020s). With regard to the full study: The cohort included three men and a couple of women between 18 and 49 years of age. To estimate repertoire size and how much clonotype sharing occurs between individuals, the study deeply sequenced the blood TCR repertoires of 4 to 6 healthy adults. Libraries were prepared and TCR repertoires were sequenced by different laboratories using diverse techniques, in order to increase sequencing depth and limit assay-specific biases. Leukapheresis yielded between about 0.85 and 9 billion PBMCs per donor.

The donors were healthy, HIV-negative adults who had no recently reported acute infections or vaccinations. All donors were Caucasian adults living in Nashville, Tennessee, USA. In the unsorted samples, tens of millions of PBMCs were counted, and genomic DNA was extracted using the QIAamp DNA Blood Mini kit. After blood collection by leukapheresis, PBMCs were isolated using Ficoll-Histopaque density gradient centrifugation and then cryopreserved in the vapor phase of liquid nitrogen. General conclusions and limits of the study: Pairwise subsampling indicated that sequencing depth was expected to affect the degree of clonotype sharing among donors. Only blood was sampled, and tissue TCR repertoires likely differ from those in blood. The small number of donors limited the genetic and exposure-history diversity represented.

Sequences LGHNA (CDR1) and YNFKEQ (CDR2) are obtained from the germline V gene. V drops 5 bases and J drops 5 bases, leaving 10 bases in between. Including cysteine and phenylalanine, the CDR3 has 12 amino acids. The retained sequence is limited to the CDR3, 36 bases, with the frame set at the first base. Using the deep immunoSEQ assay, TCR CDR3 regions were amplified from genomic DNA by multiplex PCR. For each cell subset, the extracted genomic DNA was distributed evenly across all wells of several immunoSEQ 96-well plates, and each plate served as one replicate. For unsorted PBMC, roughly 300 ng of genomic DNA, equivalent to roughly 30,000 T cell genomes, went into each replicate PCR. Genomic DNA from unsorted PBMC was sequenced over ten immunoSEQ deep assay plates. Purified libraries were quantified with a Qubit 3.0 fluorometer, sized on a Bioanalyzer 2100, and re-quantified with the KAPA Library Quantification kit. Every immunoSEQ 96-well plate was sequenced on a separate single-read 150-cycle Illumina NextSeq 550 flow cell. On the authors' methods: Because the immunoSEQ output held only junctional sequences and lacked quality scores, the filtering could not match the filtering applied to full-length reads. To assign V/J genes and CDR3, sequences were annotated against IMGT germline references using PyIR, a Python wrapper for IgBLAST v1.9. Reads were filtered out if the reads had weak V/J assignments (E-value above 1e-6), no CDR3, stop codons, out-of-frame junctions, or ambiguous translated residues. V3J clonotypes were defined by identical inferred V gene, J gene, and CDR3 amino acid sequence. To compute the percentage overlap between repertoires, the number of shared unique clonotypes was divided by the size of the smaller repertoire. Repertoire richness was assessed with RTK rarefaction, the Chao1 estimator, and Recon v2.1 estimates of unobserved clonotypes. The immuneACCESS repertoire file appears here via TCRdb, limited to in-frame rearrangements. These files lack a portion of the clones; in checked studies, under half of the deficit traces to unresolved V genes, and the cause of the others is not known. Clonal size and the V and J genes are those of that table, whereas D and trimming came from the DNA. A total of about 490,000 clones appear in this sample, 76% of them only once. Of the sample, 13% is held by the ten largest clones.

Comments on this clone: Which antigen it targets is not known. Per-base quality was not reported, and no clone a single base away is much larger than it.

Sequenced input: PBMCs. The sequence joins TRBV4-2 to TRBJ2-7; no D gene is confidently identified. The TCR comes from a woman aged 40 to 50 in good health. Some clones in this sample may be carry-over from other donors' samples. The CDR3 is CASSLGQNEQYF. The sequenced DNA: TGTGCCAGCAGCTTAGGGCAGAACGAGCAGTACTTC.